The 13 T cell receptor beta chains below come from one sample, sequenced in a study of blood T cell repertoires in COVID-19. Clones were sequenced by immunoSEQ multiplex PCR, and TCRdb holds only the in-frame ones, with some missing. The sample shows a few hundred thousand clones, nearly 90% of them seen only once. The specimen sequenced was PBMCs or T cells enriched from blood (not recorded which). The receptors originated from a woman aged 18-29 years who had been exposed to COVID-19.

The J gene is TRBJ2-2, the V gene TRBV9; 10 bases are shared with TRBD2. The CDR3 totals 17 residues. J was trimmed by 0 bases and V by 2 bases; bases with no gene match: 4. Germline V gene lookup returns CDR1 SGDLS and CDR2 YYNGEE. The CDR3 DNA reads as TGTGCCAGCAGCGTGAGCGGGGGGGCCTCGAACACCGGGGAGCTGTTTTTT. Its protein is CASSVSGGASNTGELFF.

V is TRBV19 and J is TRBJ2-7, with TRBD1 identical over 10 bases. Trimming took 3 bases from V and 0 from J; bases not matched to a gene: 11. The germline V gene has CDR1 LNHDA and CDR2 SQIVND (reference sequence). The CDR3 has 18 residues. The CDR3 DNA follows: TGTGCCAGTAGTATTGGCTGGGACAGGGGACCCAGCTCCTACGAGCAGTACTTC. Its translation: CASSIGWDRGPSSYEQYF.

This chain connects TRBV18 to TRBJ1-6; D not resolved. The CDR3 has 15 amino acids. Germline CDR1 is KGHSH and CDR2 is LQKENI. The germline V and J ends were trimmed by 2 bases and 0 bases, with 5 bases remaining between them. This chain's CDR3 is CASSPDNSYNSPLHF. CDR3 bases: TGTGCCAGCTCACCAGACAACTCCTATAATTCACCCCTCCACTTT.

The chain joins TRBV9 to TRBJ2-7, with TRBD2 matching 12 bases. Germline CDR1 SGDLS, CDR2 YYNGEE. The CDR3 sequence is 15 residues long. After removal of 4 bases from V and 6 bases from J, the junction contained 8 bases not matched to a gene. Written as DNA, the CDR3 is TGTGCCAGCAGCTCCAGACTAGCGGGAGCCGGCGAGCAGTACTTC. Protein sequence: CASSSRLAGAGEQYF.

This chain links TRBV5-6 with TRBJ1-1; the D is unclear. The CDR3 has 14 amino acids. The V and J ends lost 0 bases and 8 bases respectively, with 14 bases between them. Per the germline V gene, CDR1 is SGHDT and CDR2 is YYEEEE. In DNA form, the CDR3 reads TGTGCCAGCAGCTTGGAGGATGACGGGTTGGAAGCTTTCTTT. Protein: CASSLEDDGLEAFF.

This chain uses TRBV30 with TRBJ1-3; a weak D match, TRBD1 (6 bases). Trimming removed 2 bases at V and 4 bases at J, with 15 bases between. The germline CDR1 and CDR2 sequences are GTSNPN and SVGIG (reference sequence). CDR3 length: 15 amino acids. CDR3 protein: CAWSPLRGSGNTIYF. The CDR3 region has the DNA TGTGCCTGGAGTCCACTCAGGGGCTCAGGAAACACCATATATTTT.

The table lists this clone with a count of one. CDR3 DNA sequence: TGTGCCAGCAGGCGTATGGCGGGAGGGCCGGGCGAGCAGTACTTC. Translated, it gives CASRRMAGGPGEQYF. The chain has TRBV28 and TRBJ2-7, with 9 bases lining up with TRBD2. J lost 6 bases, V lost 6 bases, and 12 bases had no gene match. Germline CDR1 is MDHEN and CDR2 is SYDVKM. This CDR3 is 15 amino acids long.

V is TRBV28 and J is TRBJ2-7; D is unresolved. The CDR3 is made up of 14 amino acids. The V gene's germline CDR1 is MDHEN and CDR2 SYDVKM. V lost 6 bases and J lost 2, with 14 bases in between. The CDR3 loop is CASRPVRLTYEQYF. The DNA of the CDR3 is TGTGCCAGCAGACCGGTGCGCCTTACCTACGAGCAGTACTTC.

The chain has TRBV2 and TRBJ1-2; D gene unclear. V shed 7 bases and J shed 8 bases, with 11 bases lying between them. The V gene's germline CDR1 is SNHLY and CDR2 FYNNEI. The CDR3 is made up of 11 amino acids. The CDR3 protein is CASIYVRGYTF. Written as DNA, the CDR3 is TGTGCCAGCATATATGTGAGAGGCTACACCTTC. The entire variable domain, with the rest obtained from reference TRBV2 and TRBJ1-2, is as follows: EPEVTQTPSHQVTQMGQEVILRCVPISNHLYFYWYRQILGQKVEFLVSFYNNEISEKSEIFDDQFSVERPDGSNFTLKIRSTKLEDSAMYFCASIYVRGYTFGSGTRLTVV.

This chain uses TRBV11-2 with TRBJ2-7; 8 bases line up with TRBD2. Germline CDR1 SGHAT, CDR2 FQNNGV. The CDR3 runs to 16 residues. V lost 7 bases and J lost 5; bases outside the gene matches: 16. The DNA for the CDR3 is TGTGCCAGCACCCAAAAAGGACTAGCTCAGGGGAACGAGCAGTACTTC. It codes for CASTQKGLAQGNEQYF. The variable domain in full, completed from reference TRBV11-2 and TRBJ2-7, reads EAGVAQSPRYKIIEKRQSVAFWCNPISGHATLYWYQQILGQGPKLLIQFQNNGVVDDSQLPKDRFSAERLKGVDSTLKIQPAKLEDSAVYLCASTQKGLAQGNEQYFGPGTRLTVT.

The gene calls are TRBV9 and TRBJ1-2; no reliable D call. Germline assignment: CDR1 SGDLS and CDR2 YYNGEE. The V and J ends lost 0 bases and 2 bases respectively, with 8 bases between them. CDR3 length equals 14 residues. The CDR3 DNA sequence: TGTGCCAGCAGCGTAGCATCCAGGAACTATGGCTACACCTTC. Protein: CASSVASRNYGYTF.

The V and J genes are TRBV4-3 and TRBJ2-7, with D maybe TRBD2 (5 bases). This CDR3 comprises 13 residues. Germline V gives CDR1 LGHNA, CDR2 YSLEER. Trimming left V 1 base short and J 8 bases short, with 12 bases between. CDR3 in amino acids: CASSQGLAYQQYF. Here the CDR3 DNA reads TGCGCCAGCAGCCAAGGGCTAGCTTACCAGCAGTACTTC.

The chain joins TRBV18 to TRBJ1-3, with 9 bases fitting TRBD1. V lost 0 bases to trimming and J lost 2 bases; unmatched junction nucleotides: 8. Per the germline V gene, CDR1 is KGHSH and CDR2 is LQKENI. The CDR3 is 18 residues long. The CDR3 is CASSPPWGQGGPGNTIYF. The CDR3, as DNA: TGTGCCAGCTCACCACCGTGGGGACAGGGAGGGCCTGGAAACACCATATATTTT.